This TCR beta chain was obtained from a study of blood T cell repertoires in COVID-19. Study overall: In each case, the material was cDNA or gDNA derived from T cells, B-cell-depleted T cells, or PBMCs.

As handled by the study authors: Using reference gene primer amplification, nucleated cell counts were estimated. The data were produced by immunoSEQ multiplex PCR, yet TCRdb's version contains in-frame clones alone and is incomplete. V, J and clone size are taken as reported in that table, and D and trimming were inferred from the DNA itself. The sample holds about 180,000 clones, 70% to 90% seen once. This CDR3 comprises 15 residues. Trimming cost V 0 bases and J 2 bases, with 10 bases left between them. From germline, CDR1 is SGDLS and CDR2 YYNGEE. This receptor was identified in a man younger than 35 who had recovered from COVID-19. The J gene is TRBJ2-3, the V gene TRBV9; a possible D gene is TRBD2 (5 bases). Material for sequencing was peripheral blood. The CDR3 DNA is TGTGCCAGCAGCGTAGAGGGTAGCGACACAGATACGCAGTATTTT. It codes for CASSVEGSDTDTQYF.